The rows below give T cell receptor beta chains drawn from one sample of a study of shared clonotypes between healthy human individuals. Profiled with immunoSEQ multiplex PCR; TCRdb holds only in-frame clones, not every one. The sample carries about 1,500,000 clones, approximately 96% recorded once. Sequencing was performed on naive CD4+ T cells sorted from blood. The receptors shown here come from a man between 25 and 39 years old in good health. CDR3s include the opening cysteine and the closing phenylalanine or tryptophan.

v_call	j_call	cdr3_aa
TRBV6-6	TRBJ2-7	CASSYDRDTSYEQYF
TRBV28	TRBJ2-6	CASGLAGNSGANVLTF
TRBV11-2	TRBJ2-1	CASSSGLHNEQFF
TRBV5-1	TRBJ1-2	CASSSGQNDYGYTF
TRBV29-1	TRBJ2-7	CSVEGRAYEQYF
TRBV5-4	TRBJ1-4	CASTLGGSSEKLFF
TRBV7-9	TRBJ1-5	CASSAYRDPINQPQHF
TRBV5-1	TRBJ2-3	CASSSSRTGFYTDTQYF
TRBV5-8	TRBJ1-1	CASSLDGTGTLNLFF
TRBV7-3	TRBJ2-1	CASSLRMGRGYNEQFF
TRBV7-3	TRBJ2-3	CASSLSGTGFPDTQYF
TRBV5-4	TRBJ1-4	CASSTEGGQVSEKLFF
TRBV6-6	TRBJ1-1	CASSYARPEGGVEAFF
TRBV18	TRBJ1-2	CASSAPAYGYTF
TRBV6-6	TRBJ2-7	CASSYTGQGREQYF
TRBV10-3	TRBJ2-5	CAISAGKEETQYF
TRBV11-3	TRBJ2-2	CASSPSTRGELFF
TRBV28	TRBJ2-5	CASEGAGVRETQYF
TRBV5-4	TRBJ2-7	CASSFSQGSYEQYF
TRBV18	TRBJ2-1	CASSPDIVVNEQFF
TRBV2	TRBJ1-5	CASSEPTGFGNQPQHF
TRBV28	TRBJ1-4	CASSLAAAGKEKLFF
TRBV5-6	TRBJ1-1	CASSLRTNTEAFF
TRBV18	TRBJ2-7	CASSPLSRAHEQYF
TRBV7-2	TRBJ1-5	CASSPRGPSVNQPQHF
TRBV7-9	TRBJ2-7	CASSLWELTYEQYF
TRBV2	TRBJ1-1	CASSAQGTNTEAFF
TRBV29-1	TRBJ2-7	CSGWDRAYEQYF
TRBV5-1	TRBJ1-2	CASSHTNGDYGYTF
TRBV5-1	TRBJ2-7	CASSFASGSTYEQYF
TRBV20-1	TRBJ1-4	CSAIEGEKLFF
TRBV6-6	TRBJ2-7	CASSQLAGVKYEQYF
TRBV27	TRBJ1-5	CASRTGTGGDQPQHF
TRBV7-9	TRBJ1-3	CASSLTTGRGNTIYF
TRBV7-2	TRBJ2-7	CASSFPRGRYEQYF
TRBV7-9	TRBJ1-3	CASSPGTGGFGNTIYF
TRBV20-1	TRBJ1-4	CSASDDEKLFF
TRBV6-1	TRBJ1-3	CATRLVSGNTIYF
TRBV5-1	TRBJ1-5	CASSQTGAGHQPQHF
TRBV18	TRBJ1-4	CASSPTGANEKLFF
TRBV11-2	TRBJ2-7	CASSFSHRTYEQYF
TRBV7-7	TRBJ2-5	CASSLGQGPQETQYF
TRBV6-1	TRBJ2-3	CASGPRTDTQYF
TRBV29-1	TRBJ1-1	CSVSGVRVNTEAFF